This is a list of T cell receptor beta chains from one sample in a study of blood T cell repertoires in COVID-19. Generated by immunoSEQ multiplex PCR, the TCRdb table keeps only in-frame clones and is missing some. Of 150,000 or so clones in the sample, roughly nine tenths are singletons; the top ten hold under 4.5%. The source material was peripheral blood. These receptor sequences come from a woman in her 70s with acute or convalescent COVID-19. CDR3s include the opening cysteine and the closing phenylalanine or tryptophan. D genes are given only for firm matches. Not every row has a clone size; where given, it reads once, few, many or a size class.

j_gene,len,abundance,v_gene,d_gene,CDR3nt,CDR3aa
TRBJ1-1,14,once,TRBV5-1,.,TGCGCCAGCAGCTATTTAACAGGTGGCACTGAAGCTTTCTTT,CASSYLTGGTEAFF
TRBJ2-7,12,.,TRBV15,.,TGTGCCACCAGCAGAGGGGCAGGCGAGCAGTACTTC,CATSRGAGEQYF
TRBJ1-1,15,.,TRBV9,TRBD1,TGTGCCAGCAGCGCTCGGACAGGGGGCGATACTGAAGCTTTCTTT,CASSARTGGDTEAFF
TRBJ2-7,15,.,TRBV27,TRBD1,TGTGCCAGCAGTCCAGAGACAGGGGGGGCTCGCGAGCAGTACTTC,CASSPETGGAREQYF
TRBJ2-7,15,.,TRBV19,.,TGTGCCAGTAGGCGCCAGGGAACCCGCTCCTACGAGCAGTACTTC,CASRRQGTRSYEQYF
TRBJ1-5,14,.,TRBV7-2,TRBD1,TGTGCCAGCAGAGACACAGGGGCAAATCAGCCCCAGCATTTT,CASRDTGANQPQHF
TRBJ1-4,14,.,TRBV19,.,TGTGCCAGTAGTATTGGTCCGCGGAATGAAAAACTGTTTTTT,CASSIGPRNEKLFF
TRBJ2-3,14,.,TRBV6-5,.,TGTGCCAGCAAGGTTTTGCGGCCCACAGATACGCAGTATTTT,CASKVLRPTDTQYF
TRBJ2-1,16,.,TRBV5-1,.,TGCGCCAGCAGCTTGGTAGGCGGCGCCGGCATTGCTGAGCAGTTCTTC,CASSLVGGAGIAEQFF
TRBJ2-7,14,.,TRBV27,TRBD1,TGTGCCAGCAGTTTAGGGCAGGGGGCCTACGAGCAGTACTTC,CASSLGQGAYEQYF
TRBJ1-1,14,few,TRBV28,.,TGTGCCAGCAGGCCTCAGGGGTTCACCACTGAAGCTTTCTTT,CASRPQGFTTEAFF
TRBJ1-2,16,.,TRBV7-2,.,TGTGCCAGCAGTCCCGAGGCGGCGGGGAGGTTGTATGGCTACACCTTC,CASSPEAAGRLYGYTF
TRBJ2-7,14,.,TRBV3-1/TRBV3-2,.,TGTGCCAGCAGCCAACAGGGTCTTTCCTACGAGCAGTACTTC,CASSQQGLSYEQYF
TRBJ1-1,14,once,TRBV12-5,.,TGTGCTAGTGGTCGCGTAGGGGCATTTGGGGAAGCTTTCTTT,CASGRVGAFGEAFF
TRBJ1-1,14,.,TRBV5-1,TRBD1,TGCGCCAGCAGCTTTAACGGACAGGGGACTGAAGCTTTCTTT,CASSFNGQGTEAFF
TRBJ2-1,15,.,TRBV27,.,TGTGCCAGCAGTTACCTGGGGGGTAATCTGGATGAGCAGTTCTTC,CASSYLGGNLDEQFF
TRBJ2-5,12,.,TRBV28,TRBD1,TGTGCCGGATCGACAGGGGAAGGGACCCAGTACTTC,CAGSTGEGTQYF
TRBJ1-3,15,once,TRBV5-5,.,TGTGCCAGCAGCTTGGGGCAGGGCGGCGGAAACACCATATATTTT,CASSLGQGGGNTIYF
TRBJ1-5,13,few,TRBV19,.,TGTGCCAGTAATCAGGGCGCGCCGGTGCCCCAGCATTTT,CASNQGAPVPQHF
TRBJ2-7,18,.,TRBV6-2/TRBV6-3,.,TGTGCCAGCAGTTCCCGCCACCCGAGACCCAGGGAATCCTACGAGCAGTACTTC,CASSSRHPRPRESYEQYF
TRBJ1-6,12,few,TRBV2,.,TGTGCCAGCAAGGGGTACGGTTCACCCCTCCACTTT,CASKGYGSPLHF
TRBJ1-2,14,.,TRBV30,.,TGTGCCTGGAGTGTACAGGCACCTACGGATGGCTACACCTTC,CAWSVQAPTDGYTF
TRBJ1-1,11,.,TRBV20-1,.,TGCAGTGCTAGTAAGAGTACTGAAGCTTTCTTT,CSASKSTEAFF
TRBJ1-2,15,.,TRBV6-5,.,TGTGCCAGCACCAAGACCGGACATTCTAACTATGGCTACACCTTC,CASTKTGHSNYGYTF
TRBJ1-2,16,few,TRBV2,TRBD1,TGTGCCAGCAGTGTTGGGGACAGGGGATCGAACTATGGCTACACCTTC,CASSVGDRGSNYGYTF
TRBJ2-3,12,.,TRBV2,.,TGTGCCACCCGTCCCGGGTCGTATACGCAGTATTTT,CATRPGSYTQYF
TRBJ2-3,14,.,TRBV7-8,TRBD2,TGTGCCAGCAGCCGAGGACTAGCAGGAGATACGCAGTATTTT,CASSRGLAGDTQYF
TRBJ2-3,18,.,TRBV5-1,.,TGCGCCAGCAGCTTGGCCCGACAGGCCTATTCTTCTCGGGATACGCAGTATTTT,CASSLARQAYSSRDTQYF
TRBJ2-7,15,.,TRBV7-9,.,TGTGCCAGCAGCTTATTCCCAGACAGGCCCTACGAGCAGTACTTC,CASSLFPDRPYEQYF
TRBJ1-4,12,.,TRBV12-3/TRBV12-4,.,TGTGCCAGCAGTCAGGGTTATGAAAAACTGTTTTTT,CASSQGYEKLFF
TRBJ1-3,19,.,TRBV19,TRBD1,TGTGCCAGTAGTATTGGTCCGGGACAGGGTACCGTCTCTGGAAACACCATATATTTT,CASSIGPGQGTVSGNTIYF
TRBJ2-3,19,.,TRBV21-1,.,TGTGCCAGCAGCGCAAAGGTCCAGCGGGAGTACGCAATCACAGATACGCAGTATTTT,CASSAKVQREYAITDTQYF
TRBJ1-5,15,.,TRBV5-1,.,TGCGCCAGCAGACTGACAGGAGAAAACAATCAGCCCCAGCATTTT,CASRLTGENNQPQHF
TRBJ2-6,16,.,TRBV4-3,.,TGCGCCAGCAGCCAAGAAGCTAACTCTGGGGCCAACGTCCTGACTTTC,CASSQEANSGANVLTF
TRBJ2-3,18,.,TRBV9,TRBD2,TGTGCCAGCAGCGTAGTACCAACTAGCGGGAGCCTCACAGATACGCAGTATTTT,CASSVVPTSGSLTDTQYF
TRBJ2-1,16,.,TRBV9,TRBD2,TGTGCCAGCAGCGTAGTGGCGGGAGGGAGGTACAATGAGCAGTTCTTC,CASSVVAGGRYNEQFF
TRBJ1-6,17,medium-sized,TRBV4-1,TRBD1,TGCGCCAGCAGCCAAGTTGGTACAGGGGAGCTAAATTCACCCCTCCACTTT,CASSQVGTGELNSPLHF
TRBJ1-3,15,.,TRBV6-2/TRBV6-3,.,TGTGCCAGCAGTTACTACAGAGTCTCTGGAAACACCATATATTTT,CASSYYRVSGNTIYF
TRBJ2-1,11,.,TRBV30,.,TGTGCCTGGAACTTCGGTGGTGAGCAGTTCTTC,CAWNFGGEQFF
TRBJ1-1,15,.,TRBV18,TRBD1,TGTGCCAGCTCACCTCGGGACAGGGGGAACACTGAAGCTTTCTTT,CASSPRDRGNTEAFF
TRBJ1-1,14,.,TRBV7-9,.,TGTGCCAGCACCGTGGGCACCATGAACACTGAAGCTTTCTTT,CASTVGTMNTEAFF
TRBJ1-5,20,.,TRBV7-8,.,TGTGCCAGCAGCCCCCGTTTAGGGGATTTGTCGAAAGAGGGCAATCAGCCCCAGCATTTT,CASSPRLGDLSKEGNQPQHF
TRBJ1-3,15,.,TRBV28,.,TGTGCCAGCCGGACAGTACAAAGCTCTGGAAACACCATATATTTT,CASRTVQSSGNTIYF
TRBJ1-5,15,.,TRBV28,TRBD1,TGTGCCAGCACCTCCCAGGGGGTAAGCAATCAGCCCCAGCATTTT,CASTSQGVSNQPQHF
TRBJ1-2,16,.,TRBV5-6,TRBD1,TGTGCCAGCAGCTTGGGCTTACAGGGGGCGTCTGGAGGCTACACCTTC,CASSLGLQGASGGYTF
TRBJ1-2,14,.,TRBV6-5,TRBD1,TGTGCCAGCAGTTCAGATTGGACAGGCTATGGCTACACCTTC,CASSSDWTGYGYTF
TRBJ2-1,16,.,TRBV28,.,TGTGCCAGCAGTACCCCAAGGAGCGGATCTTACAATGAGCAGTTCTTC,CASSTPRSGSYNEQFF
TRBJ1-6,13,.,TRBV27,.,TGTGCCAGCAGGTCCGGCTATAATTCACCCCTCCACTTT,CASRSGYNSPLHF
TRBJ2-2,15,.,TRBV5-6,TRBD1,TGTGCCAGCAGCCTAGGGGGCTCGTGGACCGGGGAGCTGTTTTTT,CASSLGGSWTGELFF
TRBJ1-5,13,.,TRBV30,.,TGTGCCTGGAGTGGGGGGGAGAGGCAGCCCCAGCATTTT,CAWSGGERQPQHF
TRBJ2-7,14,.,TRBV5-8,TRBD1,TGTGCCAGCAGCGGCGACAGGGCCACCTACGAGCAGTACTTC,CASSGDRATYEQYF
TRBJ2-3,16,.,TRBV7-9,TRBD1,TGTGCCAGCAGCACCGGGACAGGGGGAAACACAGATACGCAGTATTTT,CASSTGTGGNTDTQYF
TRBJ2-1,13,.,TRBV7-9,TRBD1,TGTGCCAGCAGCTTAGGCGGCCCCCAGGGGGAGTTCTTC,CASSLGGPQGEFF
TRBJ2-5,13,.,TRBV3-1/TRBV3-2,.,TGTGCCAGCAGCCAAGTGAACACAGAGACCCAGTACTTC,CASSQVNTETQYF
TRBJ2-7,14,.,TRBV6-5,TRBD2,TGTGCCAGCAGCAAGCGGGGGGCGTCCTACGAGCAGTACTTC,CASSKRGASYEQYF
TRBJ2-7,14,.,TRBV5-1,TRBD2,TGCGCCAGCAGCTTGGAAGCGGGAGTCTACGAGCAGTACTTC,CASSLEAGVYEQYF
TRBJ2-1,15,.,TRBV4-1,TRBD2,TGCGCCAGCAGCCAACCTAGCGGGGGCTACAATGAGCAGTTCTTC,CASSQPSGGYNEQFF
TRBJ1-4,14,.,TRBV3-1/TRBV3-2,.,TGTGCCAGCAGCCAGTGGCAGATTAATGAAAAACTGTTTTTT,CASSQWQINEKLFF
TRBJ1-5,14,once,TRBV2,.,TGTGCCAGCAGCCCGAGGGGGACGTTACAGCCCCAGCATTTT,CASSPRGTLQPQHF
TRBJ2-3,14,.,TRBV11-3,.,TGTGCCAGCAGCTTAACCTACTCCACAGATACGCAGTATTTT,CASSLTYSTDTQYF